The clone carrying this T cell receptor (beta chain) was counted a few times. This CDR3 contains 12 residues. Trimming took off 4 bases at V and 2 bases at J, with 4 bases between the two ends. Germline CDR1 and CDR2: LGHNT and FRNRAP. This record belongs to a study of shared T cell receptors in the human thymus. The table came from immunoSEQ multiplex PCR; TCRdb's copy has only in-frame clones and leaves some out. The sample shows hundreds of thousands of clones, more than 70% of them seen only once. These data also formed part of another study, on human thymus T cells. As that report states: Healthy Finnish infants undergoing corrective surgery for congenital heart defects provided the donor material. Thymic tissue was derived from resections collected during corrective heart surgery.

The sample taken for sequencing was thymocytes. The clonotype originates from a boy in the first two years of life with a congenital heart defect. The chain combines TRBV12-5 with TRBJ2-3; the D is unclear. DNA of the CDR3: TGTGCTAGTGGTTCCTACACAGATACGCAGTATTTT. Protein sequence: CASGSYTDTQYF. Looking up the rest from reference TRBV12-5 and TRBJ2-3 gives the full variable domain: DARVTQTPRHKVTEMGQEVTMRCQPILGHNTVFWYRQTMMQGLELLAYFRNRAPLDDSGMPKDRFSAEMPDATLATLKIQPSEPRDSAVYFCASGSYTDTQYFGPGTRLTVL.